This T cell receptor (beta chain) originates from a study of blood T cells in healthy people across ages. The CDR3 is made up of 14 amino acids. The germline CDR1 and CDR2 sequences are SEHNR and FQNEAQ (reference sequence). The V and J ends lost 5 bases and 4 bases, in that order; junction bases with no gene match: 4. The second PCR ran roughly 6 to 11 cycles with a sample-barcoded 5' primer and J-beta primers. TCRdb reprocessed the 5' RACE reads with MiXCR, giving one entry per CDR3 protein. Here the sample spans 850,000 to 950,000 distinct CDR3 sequences, 25% to 35% being singletons. The chain recombines TRBV7-9 with TRBJ1-5, with TRBD1 matching 8 bases. This TCR derives from an elderly woman in good health. Sequenced sample: blood. Here the CDR3 reads CASSPQGVNQPQHF. The DNA of the CDR3 is TGTGCCAGCAGCCCACAGGGGGTAAATCAGCCCCAGCATTTT.